This T cell receptor beta chain comes out of a study of cytomegalovirus exposure and HLA in healthy donors. With respect to this clone: The antigen is not known.

Overall study findings and caveats: Later, an analysis found that common viral pathogens appeared to be linked with several of the most significant clusters.

PCR employed 60 Vbeta and 13 Jbeta primers. Sequenced by immunoSEQ multiplex PCR; TCRdb stores in-frame clones only, minus some. In the table there are approximately 200,000 clones, roughly 77% of which are singletons. This sequence originates from a man under 40 in good health and CMV-seropositive. The sequenced sample was PBMCs.

The DNA for the CDR3 is TGTGCCTGGAGTGCTGGACAGCGAAGCACAGATACGCAGTATTTT. It codes for CAWSAGQRSTDTQYF. V gene TRBV30 combines with J gene TRBJ2-3; TRBD1 is a possible D gene (6 bases). Trimming left V 1 base short and J 0 bases short, with 11 bases between. CDR3 length equals 15 residues. Germline CDR1 GTSNPN, CDR2 SVGIG (reference sequence).